The 30 T cell receptor beta chains below were found in one sample sequenced in a study of tumor and adjacent non-tumor tissue in lung cancer. This sample's RNA came from whole unsorted tissue. The library came from three nested PCR rounds adapted from ARM-PCR protocols. Each CDR3 protein is one row after TCRdb ran MiXCR on the multiplex PCR reads. The table includes around 200,000 distinct CDR3 sequences, 71% detected once. The material sequenced was lung tumor tissue. The receptor source for this set is a man between 60 and 70 years old with non-small cell lung cancer.

This rearrangement joins TRBV6-6 to TRBJ2-5, with D uncertain. Germline values: CDR1 MNHNY, CDR2 SVGAGI (reference sequence). V lost 6 bases and J 2 bases, leaving 22 bases between the germline ends. The CDR3 totals 17 residues. CDR3 sequence reads: CASSHRRNRGAQETQYF. In DNA, the CDR3 is TGTGCCAGCAGCCACAGAAGGAATAGAGGAGCACAAGAGACCCAGTACTTC.

This clonotype was counted only a few times. A much larger clone lies a single base off, so this may be a read error. This sequence joins TRBV12-3 or TRBV12-4 and TRBJ1-6; possibly TRBD1 for D (6 bases). Trimming shortened V by 4 bases and J by 10 bases, and 14 bases separated the two germline ends. There are 14 residues in the CDR3. CDR3 in amino acids: CASSSRGGESPLHF. CDR3 coding DNA: TGTGCCAGCAGTTCCAGAGGGGGTGAATCACCCCTCCACTTT.

On this clonotype: At one end, the junction sequence differs from germline, possibly due to a read error. The CDR3 is CSAALDSEQYF. CDR3 bases: TGTAGTGCTGCCCTGGACTCCGAGCAGTACTTC. The chain is built from TRBV20-1 and TRBJ2-7; D possibly corresponds to TRBD2 (5 bases). This CDR3 region has 11 residues. CDR1 is DFQATT, CDR2 SNEGSKA, per germline (reference sequence).

With respect to this clonotype: The junction shows a germline mismatch at one end, possibly a read error. The chain recombines TRBV4-3 with TRBJ2-3; TRBD2 agrees at 11 bases. From germline, CDR1 is LGHNA and CDR2 YSLEER. This CDR3 contains 17 residues. CDR3 DNA: TGCGCCAGCAGCCAAGATTCTAGCGGGGGGCGCACAGATACGCAATATTTT. Protein: CASSQDSSGGRTDTQYF.

Comment on this clonotype: A much larger clone lies a single base off, so this may be a read error. The gene calls are TRBV11-2 and TRBJ2-2, with 12 bases lining up with TRBD2. Germline V gene lookup returns CDR1 SGHAT and CDR2 FQNNGV. This CDR3 is built from 17 residues. After removal of 2 bases from V and 4 bases from J, the junction contained 5 bases not matched to a gene. CDR3 nucleotides: TGTGCCAGCAGCTTACTAGCGGGGGGGCCGGTCACCGGGGAGCTGTTTTTT. This sequence encodes CASSLLAGGPVTGELFF. Complete variable domain (other parts from reference TRBV11-2 and TRBJ2-2): EAGVAQSPRYKIIEKRQSVAFWCNPISGHATLYWYQQILGQGPKLLIQFQNNGVVDDSQLPKDRFSAERLKGVDSTLKIQPAKLEDSAVYLCASSLLAGGPVTGELFFGEGSRLTVL.

The sample holds many counts of this clonotype. This chain joins TRBV6-1 and TRBJ1-5, with D unresolved. The CDR3 consists of 14 residues. Trimming removed 6 bases at V and 0 bases at J, with 9 bases between. CDR1 and CDR2 from the germline V gene are MNHNS and SASEGT. CDR3 sequence (DNA): TGTGCCAGCAGACCGCTTTATAGCAATCAGCCCCAGCATTTT. Translation gives CASRPLYSNQPQHF.

Notes on this clonotype: A read error may produce the germline difference seen at one junction end. V gene TRBV7-9 combines with J gene TRBJ1-1; TRBD1 matches 7 bases. CDR3 length equals 15 residues. CDR1 and CDR2 (germline): SEHNR, FQNEAQ (reference sequence). The CDR3 is CAISRRQGANTEAFF. The CDR3, as DNA: TGTGCCATCAGCCGGAGACAGGGCGCAAACACTGAAGCTTTCTTT.

V is TRBV5-1 and J is TRBJ1-2, with no clear D. Trimming shortened V by 3 bases and J by 8 bases, and 17 bases separated the two germline ends. The germline V gene encodes CDR1 SGHRS and CDR2 YFSETQ. The CDR3 contains 14 residues. The CDR3 DNA is TGCGCCAGCAGCTCCGACCTAATCACGGGGGGCTACACCTTC. Translation gives CASSSDLITGGYTF.

This rearrangement joins TRBV12-3 or TRBV12-4 to TRBJ1-2; D remains unclear. V lost 7 bases and J 5 bases, leaving 20 bases between the germline ends. The CDR3 loop spans 15 amino acids. CDR3 in amino acids: CASTLSGGLGYGYTF. In nucleotides, the CDR3 is TGTGCCAGCACCCTGAGTGGAGGGTTGGGTTATGGCTACACCTTC.

This clonotype was seen at least ten times. The chain links TRBV20-1 to TRBJ1-6; no clear D. V gave up 3 bases and J gave up 0 bases, with 9 bases separating them. This CDR3 region has 15 residues. Germline CDR1 DFQATT, CDR2 SNEGSKA (reference sequence). The CDR3 here is CSASSWSSYNSPLHF. CDR3 DNA sequence: TGCAGTGCTAGTTCTTGGAGCTCCTATAATTCACCCCTCCACTTT.

This clonotype has a handful of counts. This may be a read error: a much more frequent sequence differs by one nucleotide. The J gene is TRBJ1-4, the V gene TRBV4-2, with 9 bases that match TRBD1. Germline V gives CDR1 LGHNA, CDR2 YNFKEQ. The CDR3 spans 20 residues. CDR3 sequence (DNA): TGTGTCAGCAGCCAACCAAACCGGGACAGGGACTGGCCTCCCCTTGAAAAACTGTTTTTT. Its translation: CVSSQPNRDRDWPPLEKLFF.

V and J are TRBV20-1 and TRBJ1-2; 8 nucleotides agree with TRBD1. From germline, CDR1 is DFQATT and CDR2 SNEGSKA (reference sequence). The trim removed 0 bases at V and 14 bases at J, leaving 20 bases unmatched. The CDR3 consists of 16 residues. The CDR3 is CSARDQDRGPGYGHTF. DNA of the CDR3: TGCAGTGCTAGAGACCAAGACAGGGGTCCCGGTTATGGCCATACCTTC.

Of note for this clonotype: Germline is not matched at one junction end, which may reflect a read error. This rearrangement joins TRBV11-3 to TRBJ1-2; a weak D match, TRBD1 (5 bases). CDR1 is SGHNT, CDR2 YENEEA, per germline. CDR3 length equals 14 residues. CDR3 bases: TGCGCCAGCAGCACCGGGGCCCTCAAGCGCGGCTACAACTTC. Residues: CASSTGALKRGYNF.

A remark on this clonotype: Possible read error: a much larger clone is one base away. V usage is TRBV6-5 and J usage is TRBJ2-2; D gene ambiguous. Germline V gene lookup returns CDR1 MNHEY and CDR2 SVGAGI. The CDR3 extends over 12 amino acids. CDR3 in DNA: TGTGCCAGCTATTCGAAGACCGGGGAGCTGTTTTTT. Amino acid sequence: CASYSKTGELFF.

Notes on this clonotype: At one end the junction does not follow the germline gene, possibly because of a read error. CDR3 sequence (DNA): TGCGCCAGCAACCAAGAAGGGCTAGCAGGGGGTCGCGACATTCAGTACTTC. It specifies CASNQEGLAGGRDIQYF. This chain links TRBV4-1 with TRBJ2-4; 7 nucleotides agree with TRBD1. CDR3 length: 17 residues. The germline CDR1 and CDR2 sequences are MGHRA and YSYEKL.

The chain uses TRBV20-1 and TRBJ2-6, with D uncertain. Per germline, CDR1 DFQATT and CDR2 SNEGSKA (reference sequence). V lost 3 bases to trimming and J lost 2 bases, with 8 bases between them. The CDR3 is 14 amino acids. The CDR3 spells CSASRVPGANVLTF. For the CDR3, the DNA is TGCAGTGCTAGTCGGGTCCCTGGGGCCAACGTCCTGACTTTC.

In the case of this clonotype: Mismatch with germline at one junction end may stem from a read error. The chain carries TRBV6-5 and TRBJ1-5, with D possibly TRBD1 on 5 matching bases. The CDR3 is 13 amino acids. Germline V gene sequence: CDR1 MNHEY, CDR2 SVGAGI. The CDR3 loop is CGSSGYGGQPQHF. The CDR3 nucleotides read TGTGGCAGCAGTGGCTACGGGGGTCAGCCCCAGCATTTT.

This rearrangement joins TRBV12-3 or TRBV12-4 to TRBJ2-4; D perhaps matches TRBD2 (5 bases). V was clipped by 3 bases and J by 2 bases, with 14 bases between them. The CDR3 runs 16 residues. The CDR3 DNA reads TGTGCCAGCAGTTTCGGCAGGAGAGGGCCCAAAAACATTCAGTACTTC. It translates to CASSFGRRGPKNIQYF.

To note about this clonotype: The CDR3 does not close with the conserved phenylalanine or tryptophan, likely indicating a read error. The rearrangement joins TRBV4-2 to TRBJ1-2; D not certain. The CDR3 loop spans 14 amino acids. CDR1 is LGHNA, CDR2 YNFKEQ, per germline. As DNA, the CDR3 is TGTGCCGGCAGCCAAGAGCAACTGACGGATGGCTACACCCTC. Its translation: CAGSQEQLTDGYTL.

V and J are TRBV29-1 and TRBJ2-7, with D hard to call. The germline gives CDR1 SQVTM, CDR2 ANQGSEA. The CDR3 consists of 13 residues. V lost 3 bases and J lost 7, with 16 bases in between. The chain's CDR3 is CSVEAGPAREQYF. The CDR3 DNA reads TGCAGCGTTGAGGCAGGCCCGGCAAGGGAGCAGTACTTC.

Turning to this clonotype: A much larger clone lies a single base off, so this may be a read error. CDR3 loop: CSARYASGAYEQYF. As DNA, the CDR3 is TGCAGTGCTAGATACGCCAGCGGGGCCTACGAGCAGTACTTC. This rearrangement joins TRBV20-1 to TRBJ2-7; 7 bases fit TRBD2. Germline V gives CDR1 DFQATT, CDR2 SNEGSKA (reference sequence). Trimming at V came to 2 bases and at J to 2 bases, leaving 6 bases not matched to a gene. The CDR3 length is 14 residues.

This clonotype was seen repeatedly, ten times or more. This sequence joins TRBV10-2 and TRBJ1-1; D is ambiguous. V lost 5 bases to trimming and J lost 3 bases, with 10 bases between them. The CDR3 totals 13 residues. From germline, CDR1 is WSHSY and CDR2 SAAADI. Here the CDR3 DNA reads TGCGCCAGCAGTACGAACAGAGACACTGAAGCTTTCTTT. Translating gives CASSTNRDTEAFF.

This chain uses TRBV29-1 with TRBJ1-5; D not certain. Trimming shortened V by 5 bases and J by 1 base, and 9 bases separated the two germline ends. CDR3 length: 13 amino acids. The V gene's germline CDR1 is SQVTM and CDR2 ANQGSEA. The CDR3, as DNA: TGCAGCGTTTCGAACACGAGCAATCAGCCCCAGCATTTT. It codes for CSVSNTSNQPQHF.

This clonotype showed up just once. As the CDR3 is not closed by the conserved phenylalanine or tryptophan, this likely results from a read error. The chain joins TRBV6-5 to TRBJ1-6; 7 nucleotides line up with TRBD1. This CDR3 is built from 14 residues. Germline CDR1 reads MNHEY; CDR2 reads SVGAGI. The DNA for the CDR3 is TGTGCCAGCAGTCGTGACAGGGTAACTTCACACCTCCACTTA. Translation gives CASSRDRVTSHLHL.

Concerning this clonotype itself: The junction and the germline gene differ at one end; a read error may be behind it. V is TRBV5-5 and J is TRBJ1-1; 7 positions agree with TRBD1. The CDR3 covers 13 residues. CDR1 and CDR2 from the germline V gene are SGHKS and YYEKEE (reference sequence). This chain's CDR3 is CDSGYRGNTEAFF. In DNA, the CDR3 is TGTGACAGCGGCTACAGGGGGAACACTGAAGCTTTCTTT. The full variable domain, completed using reference TRBV5-5 and TRBJ1-1, is DAGVTQSPTHLIKTRGQQVTLRCSPISGHKSVSWYQQVLGQGPQFIFQYYEKEERGRGNFPDRFSARQFPNYSSELNVNALLLGDSALYLCDSGYRGNTEAFFGQGTRLTVV.

Points on this clonotype: Just one base apart from a much larger clone, this may be a read error. This chain links TRBV20-1 with TRBJ2-3; possible D gene TRBD1, 5 bases. The CDR3 totals 12 residues. The germline CDR1 and CDR2 sequences are DFQATT and SNEGSKA (reference sequence). As DNA, the CDR3 is TGCAGTGCTCTAACAGGCACAGATATGCAGTATTTT. Translation gives CSALTGTDMQYF.

Concerning this clonotype: The junction departs from germline at one end; a sequencing error may be responsible. This sequence joins TRBV5-1 and TRBJ1-1, with D perhaps TRBD1 (5 bases). CDR3 length equals 15 residues. Germline V gene lookup returns CDR1 SGHRS and CDR2 YFSETQ. The CDR3 DNA is TGCACCAGCAGCGCGGAACAGGTCATGAACACTGAAGCTTTCTTT. Translated, it gives CTSSAEQVMNTEAFF.

Worth noting for this clonotype: The junction and the germline gene differ at one end; a read error may be behind it. The CDR3 sequence: CSARSPGANNQPKHF. CDR3 in DNA: TGCAGTGCTAGGAGCCCAGGGGCTAACAATCAGCCCAAGCATTTT. The rearrangement uses TRBV20-1 and TRBJ1-5; D might be TRBD1 (6 bases). Germline V gene data show CDR1 as DFQATT and CDR2 as SNEGSKA (reference sequence). The CDR3 is 15 amino acids.

This clonotype has only one observation. One junction end disagrees with the germline gene, perhaps due to a read error. The chain couples TRBV29-1 to TRBJ2-4; 7 nucleotides align to TRBD1. Germline V gene lookup returns CDR1 SQVTM and CDR2 ANQGSEA. This CDR3 has 15 residues. The CDR3 nucleotides are TGCAGCATTGGAGTAGTAGGGACAGCCGAAAACATTCAGTACTTC. Its translation: CSIGVVGTAENIQYF.

Notes on this clonotype: At one end the junction does not follow the germline gene, possibly because of a read error. The chain has TRBV6-1 and TRBJ2-1, with 9 positions matching TRBD2. CDR3 length: 15 residues. CDR1 MNHNS and CDR2 SASEGT come from the germline V gene. This CDR3 reads CASRAGGLADNEQFF. The DNA of the CDR3 is TGTGCCAGCAGAGCAGGGGGACTAGCAGACAATGAGCAGTTTTTC.